This T cell receptor (beta chain) was identified in a study of blood T cell repertoires in COVID-19. Overall study: The United States, Italy and Spain provided the acute and convalescent COVID-19 samples. The cDNA or gDNA used as material had been derived from T cells, B-cell-depleted T cells, or PBMCs.

Generated by immunoSEQ multiplex PCR, the TCRdb table keeps only in-frame clones and is missing some. The table records 260,000 or so clones, around 82% of them present only once. The V gene's germline CDR1 is SGHDT and CDR2 YYEEEE. V lost 3 bases, J lost 5 bases, and 18 bases lay in between. The CDR3 is 15 residues long. The specimen sequenced was peripheral blood. The rearrangement uses TRBV5-6 and TRBJ2-7; D might be TRBD2 (5 bases). The receptor was isolated from a human donor in a cohort sampled during active COVID-19. The CDR3 sequence: CASSSLEGTLHEQYF. The CDR3 coding sequence is TGTGCCAGCAGCTCCTTAGAGGGTACCTTACACGAGCAGTACTTC.